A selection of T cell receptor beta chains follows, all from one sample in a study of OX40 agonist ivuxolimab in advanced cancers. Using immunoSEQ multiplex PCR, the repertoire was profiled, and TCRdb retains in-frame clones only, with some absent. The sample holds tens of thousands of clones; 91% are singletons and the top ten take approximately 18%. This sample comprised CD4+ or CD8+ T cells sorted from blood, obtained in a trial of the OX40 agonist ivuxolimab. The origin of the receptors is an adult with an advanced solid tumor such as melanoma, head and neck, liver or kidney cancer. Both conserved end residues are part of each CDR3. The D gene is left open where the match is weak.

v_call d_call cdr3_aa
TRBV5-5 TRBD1 CASSLGTGTGTYEQYF
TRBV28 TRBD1 CASSTRYNAGTGLLDGYTF
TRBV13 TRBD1 CASSSPRTGDTEAFF
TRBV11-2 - CASSLEGASMNTEAFF
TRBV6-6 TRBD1 CASKRDSSYEQYF
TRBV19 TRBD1 CASSPRQGSSGNTIYF
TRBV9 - CASSPVPGETQYF
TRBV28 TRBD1 CASTLGVDRAGEQYF
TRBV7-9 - CASSSGVGYTF
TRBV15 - CATSRERGVTDTQYF
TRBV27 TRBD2 CASSLLLAGGPKETQYF
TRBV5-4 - CASSLGGDSYEQYF
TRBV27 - CASYGPDHGYTF
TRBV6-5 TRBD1 CASKRDSSYEQYF
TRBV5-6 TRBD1 CASNDRANTEAFF
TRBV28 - CASSLPERNTGELFF
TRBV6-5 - CASSPWRNNEQFF
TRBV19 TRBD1 CASIPGQGGNQPQHF
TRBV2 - CASSEASYEQYF
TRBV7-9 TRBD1 CASSLGTGGVYGYTF
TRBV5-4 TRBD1 CASSPTGGNTEAFF
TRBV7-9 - CASSCKWGSWDQETQYF
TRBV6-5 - CASSYKGPLKDGYTF
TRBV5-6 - CASSRGFPEHADTQYF
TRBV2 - CASVGLYTYEQYF